Presented here are 27 T cell receptor beta chains from one specimen sequenced in a study of metastatic and nonmetastatic thyroid tumors. The entire patient cohort was treatment-naive prior to thyroid surgery. Through MiXCR, TCRdb re-clonotyped the PCR reads. The top ten hold about a sixth of the sample, which has fewer than 20,000 clones, 25% to 30% seen once. The material sequenced was tumor tissue. These receptors were taken from a female donor with papillary thyroid cancer or a benign thyroid nodule (not recorded which). Some clones in this sample may be carry-over from other donors' samples.

By sample share, this clone is medium-sized. The V gene is TRBV28, the J gene TRBJ2-5; D is perhaps TRBD2 (6 bases). The CDR3 spans 14 residues. The germline gives CDR1 MDHEN, CDR2 SYDVKM. V lost 5 bases and J lost 0, with 10 bases in between. As DNA, the CDR3 is TGTGCCAGCAGTGCCGGGAGAAACCAAGAGACCCAGTACTTC. This codes for CASSAGRNQETQYF. Together with reference TRBV28 and TRBJ2-5, the CDR3 gives the full variable domain: DVKVTQSSRYLVKRTGEKVFLECVQDMDHENMFWYRQDPGLGLRLIYFSYDVKMKEKGDIPEGYSVSREKKERFSLILESASTNQTSMYLCASSAGRNQETQYFGPGTRLLVL.

Remarks on this clone: A clone one base away is much larger, so this may be a read error. This sequence joins TRBV28 and TRBJ2-2, with 7 bases aligning to TRBD2. The CDR3 has 14 residues. Germline-derived CDR1 and CDR2 are MDHEN and SYDVKM. The chain's CDR3 is CASSRTSATGDLFF. CDR3 nucleotide sequence: TGTGCCAGCAGTCGAACTAGCGCCACCGGGGATCTGTTTTTT.

This clone has more than one count but fewer than ten. Relative to the germline gene, one junction end is altered; a read error may explain this. The J gene is TRBJ2-1, the V gene TRBV12-3 or TRBV12-4; 7 bases map to TRBD2. The CDR3 sequence is 13 residues long. In DNA form, the CDR3 reads TGTGCCAGCTCGGGCGGGAGTGCGGGTGAGCATTTCTTC. This encodes CASSGGSAGEHFF.

This clone was found once. The chain combines TRBV20-1 with TRBJ2-7; D not resolved. Per germline, CDR1 DFQATT and CDR2 SNEGSKA (reference sequence). Trimming stripped 5 bases from V and 2 bases from J, with 10 bases between. This CDR3 region has 12 residues. The chain's CDR3 is CSAQVDPYEQYF. The CDR3 DNA is TGCAGTGCTCAGGTAGACCCCTACGAGCAGTACTTC.

This clone has ten or more counts. A single base separates this from a much larger clone, so it may be a read error. The chain employs TRBV4-3 and TRBJ2-2; D is unclear. The V gene lost 4 bases and the J gene lost 2 bases, with 14 bases spanning the gap. The CDR3 loop spans 16 amino acids. Germline values: CDR1 LGHNA, CDR2 YSLEER. CDR3 DNA sequence: TGCGCCAGCAGCCTCGAAGTTATTAGAAACACCGGGGAGCTGTTTTTT. Its translation: CASSLEVIRNTGELFF.

This chain joins TRBV2 and TRBJ1-1; D unresolved. Germline V lookup: CDR1 SNHLY, CDR2 FYNNEI. This CDR3 comprises 11 residues. The V and J ends lost 1 base and 8 bases respectively, with 5 bases between them. In nucleotides, the CDR3 is TGTGCCAGCAGTGAAGACCGGGAAGCTTTCTTT. Its protein product is CASSEDREAFF.

The rearrangement joins TRBV6-5 to TRBJ2-7; a weak D match, TRBD2 (6 bases). This CDR3 spans 14 amino acids. The ends were cut back, 4 bases at V and 4 bases at J, with 14 bases in the middle. Germline values: CDR1 MNHEY, CDR2 SVGAGI. As DNA, the CDR3 is TGTGCCAGCAGTTTGGAGGGAAATTTATACGAGCAGTACTTC. Translation: CASSLEGNLYEQYF.

The rearrangement joins TRBV27 to TRBJ2-5; D is perhaps TRBD1 or TRBD2 (5 bases each). The CDR3 runs to 15 residues. From germline, CDR1 is MNHEY and CDR2 SMNVEV (reference sequence). V gave up 6 bases and J gave up 5 bases, with 19 bases separating them. CDR3 coding DNA: TGTGCCAGCAGCCCCGGTGGGGGTTGGGTGGAGACCCAGTACTTC. It yields the protein CASSPGGGWVETQYF.

V usage is TRBV7-6 and J usage is TRBJ2-1, with 7 bases aligning to TRBD1. There are 13 residues in the CDR3. V shed 4 bases, J shed 5 bases, and the junction held 2 bases outside the gene matches. The germline CDR1 and CDR2 sequences are SGHVS and FNYEAQ. In DNA, the CDR3 is TGTGCCAGCAGCTCGGGACAGCACAATGAGCAGTTCTTC. Protein product: CASSSGQHNEQFF. Variable domain in full (rest from reference TRBV7-6 and TRBJ2-1): GAGVSQSPRYKVTKRGQDVALRCDPISGHVSLYWYRQALGQGPEFLTYFNYEAQQDKSGLPNDRFSAERPEGSISTLTIQRTEQRDSAMYRCASSSGQHNEQFFGPGTRLTVL.

The sample holds many counts of this clone. The chain uses TRBV5-1 and TRBJ2-2; 8 bases are a match to TRBD2. The germline V gene encodes CDR1 SGHRS and CDR2 YFSETQ. The V segment lost 4 bases and the J segment 0 bases; nucleotides outside the gene matches: 2. The CDR3 has 15 residues. CDR3 amino acids: CASSTGLANTGELFF. The CDR3 bases are TGCGCCAGCAGCACGGGACTAGCGAACACCGGGGAGCTGTTTTTT.

This clone was detected only a few times. The chain is built from TRBV15 and TRBJ2-5, with 15 bases lining up with TRBD2. J lost 4 bases, V lost 4 bases, and 4 bases had no gene match. CDR1 and CDR2 (germline): LNHNV, YYDKDF (reference sequence). This CDR3 is 16 amino acids long. This chain's CDR3 is CATSKGLAGGGETQYF. CDR3 sequence (DNA): TGTGCCACCAGCAAGGGACTAGCGGGGGGAGGAGAGACCCAGTACTTC.

By share, this clone ranks as medium-sized (0.01 to 0.1%). The gene calls are TRBV24-1 and TRBJ2-7; no reliable D call. Germline lookup yields CDR1 KGHDR and CDR2 SFDVKD. V gave up 2 bases and J gave up 2 bases, with 9 bases separating them. There are 14 residues in the CDR3. Written as DNA, the CDR3 is TGTGCCACCAGTGATTCCGCAGCCCCCTACGAGCAGTACTTC. It codes for CATSDSAAPYEQYF.

The chain employs TRBV27 and TRBJ2-1; D is unresolved. Germline lookup yields CDR1 MNHEY and CDR2 SMNVEV (reference sequence). The CDR3 is 12 residues long. The ends were cut back, 3 bases at V and 6 bases at J, with 6 bases in the middle. The CDR3, as DNA: TGTGCCAGCAGTTTGGGCTCCAATGAGCAGTTCTTC. It is translated as CASSLGSNEQFF.

The rearrangement uses TRBV27 and TRBJ2-7; the D is unclear. The germline CDR1 and CDR2 sequences are MNHEY and SMNVEV (reference sequence). Trimming pared 5 bases from V and 4 bases from J, leaving 15 bases between. The CDR3 is made up of 14 amino acids. The CDR3 DNA follows: TGTGCCAGCAGTCATCGACGTGCTAAGTACGAGCAGTACTTC. Amino acid sequence: CASSHRRAKYEQYF.

The chain combines TRBV7-8 with TRBJ1-2, with 7 bases that match TRBD1. The CDR3 spans 13 residues. Per the germline V gene, CDR1 is SGHVS and CDR2 is FQNEAQ. J lost 6 bases, V lost 5 bases, and 6 bases had no gene match. The CDR3 DNA reads as TGTGCCAGCAGCCATCAACAGGGGCATGGCTACACCTTC. Translation: CASSHQQGHGYTF.

This clone is medium-sized in the sample. The V gene is TRBV10-3, the J gene TRBJ2-7; 7 bases line up with TRBD1. The V and J ends lost 7 bases and 2 bases, in that order; junction bases with no gene match: 8. In germline, CDR1 is ENHRY, CDR2 SYGVKD. This CDR3 spans 14 amino acids. CDR3 in DNA: TGTGCCATCAAGGGGGCAGGGCGGGCCTACGAGCAGTACTTC. Translation gives CAIKGAGRAYEQYF.

This clone was detected only a few times. The chain combines TRBV28 with TRBJ1-3, with D possibly matching TRBD1 (6 bases). Germline V gene data show CDR1 as MDHEN and CDR2 as SYDVKM. This CDR3 contains 13 residues. Trimming stripped 6 bases from V and 7 bases from J, with 13 bases between. DNA for the CDR3: TGTGCCAGCAGAGGGACAAGTCAGAACACCATATATTTT. Its translation is CASRGTSQNTIYF.

As concerns this clone: This may stem from a read error, because a much larger clone lies one nucleotide away. At the DNA level, this CDR3 is encoded by other sequences in the same sample as well. The rearrangement links TRBV6-2 or TRBV6-3 to TRBJ1-2; no clear D gene. The germline V gene encodes CDR1 MNHEY and CDR2 SVGEGT. The V and J ends lost 8 bases and 7 bases respectively, with 23 bases between them. The CDR3 consists of 15 residues. CDR3 sequence reads: CASVDGSSRRGGYTF. The CDR3 bases are TGTGCCAGCGTAGATGGATCGTCTAGACGGGGTGGCTACACCTTC.

This clone was seen only a few times. A junction boundary mismatches the germline segment, possibly from a read error. The V call is TRBV6-1, the J call TRBJ1-3; no definite D call. Per germline, CDR1 MNHNS and CDR2 SASEGT. CDR3 length: 14 residues. CDR3 in DNA: TGTACCAGCAGTCCCGGCTCTCCTGTAAACACCATATATTTT. It is translated as CTSSPGSPVNTIYF.

In its sample, this clone ranks as medium-sized. The chain joins TRBV6-2 or TRBV6-3 to TRBJ1-2; TRBD1 might be the D (5 bases). CDR1 is MNHEY, CDR2 SVGEGT, per germline. Trimming removed 4 bases at V and 5 bases at J, with 17 bases between. This CDR3 contains 15 residues. The CDR3 sequence: CASSLGRTSLYGYTF. The CDR3 DNA reads TGTGCCAGCAGTTTGGGACGTACTAGCCTTTATGGCTACACCTTC.

Many counts were recorded for this clone. This rearrangement joins TRBV6-1 to TRBJ1-4; D is unclear. Germline V gene data show CDR1 as MNHNS and CDR2 as SASEGT. Trimming removed 5 bases at V and 6 bases at J, with 10 bases between. The CDR3 length is 13 residues. The CDR3 region has the DNA TGTGCCAGCAGTCCCCAGGACCATGAAAAACTGTTTTTT. Residues: CASSPQDHEKLFF.

This clone has ten or more counts. CDR3 region: CASSPRTSGSEQYF. The CDR3 DNA is TGTGCCAGCAGCCCCCGGACTAGCGGGAGCGAGCAGTACTTC. The J gene is TRBJ2-7, the V gene TRBV7-3; 13 bases are shared with TRBD2. Germline V gene sequence: CDR1 SGHTA, CDR2 FQGTGA. The CDR3 has 14 amino acids. The V and J ends lost 5 bases and 6 bases, in that order; junction bases with no gene match: 4.

The gene calls are TRBV27 and TRBJ2-7; tentative D call: TRBD2 (6 bases). The CDR3 length is 14 residues. Germline CDR1 is MNHEY and CDR2 is SMNVEV (reference sequence). V shed 2 bases and J shed 4 bases, with 12 bases lying between them. Here the CDR3 reads CASSLGRAGYEQYF. The CDR3 DNA follows: TGTGCCAGCAGTTTAGGAAGGGCGGGGTACGAGCAGTACTTC.

This clone is classed as medium-sized. The chain combines TRBV27 with TRBJ2-1; D not resolved. Germline CDR1 and CDR2: MNHEY and SMNVEV (reference sequence). Deletions cut 0 bases from V and 5 bases from J, with 8 bases between. This CDR3 has 14 residues. CDR3 nucleotides: TGTGCCAGCAGTTTATCGGGGTACGACAATGAGCAGTTCTTC. This gives the protein CASSLSGYDNEQFF.

The genes are TRBV2 and TRBJ2-7, with TRBD2 matching over 10 bases. The CDR3 extends over 16 amino acids. V was pared by 6 bases and J by 2 bases, with 10 bases of the junction left unmatched. From germline, CDR1 is SNHLY and CDR2 FYNNEI. The CDR3 sequence is CASRQTDSGRPYEQYF. The CDR3 bases are TGTGCCAGCAGACAGACGGATAGCGGGAGGCCCTACGAGCAGTACTTC.

This clone came up many times. This chain links TRBV20-1 with TRBJ2-2; the D is unclear. CDR1 DFQATT and CDR2 SNEGSKA come from the germline V gene (reference sequence). The CDR3 extends over 12 amino acids. V was pared by 6 bases and J by 3 bases, with 8 bases between. This CDR3 reads CSAPSDTGELFF. For the CDR3, the DNA is TGCAGTGCGCCGAGCGACACCGGGGAGCTGTTTTTT.

CDR3 sequence reads: CASSPLPSGGYGYTF. The CDR3 nucleotides read TGTGCCAGCAGCCCTTTGCCGTCGGGAGGGTATGGCTACACCTTC. The chain joins TRBV5-5 to TRBJ1-2; D ambiguous. CDR3 size: 15 residues. Trimming took off 4 bases at V and 5 bases at J, with 18 bases between the two ends. Germline CDR1 is SGHKS and CDR2 is YYEKEE (reference sequence).